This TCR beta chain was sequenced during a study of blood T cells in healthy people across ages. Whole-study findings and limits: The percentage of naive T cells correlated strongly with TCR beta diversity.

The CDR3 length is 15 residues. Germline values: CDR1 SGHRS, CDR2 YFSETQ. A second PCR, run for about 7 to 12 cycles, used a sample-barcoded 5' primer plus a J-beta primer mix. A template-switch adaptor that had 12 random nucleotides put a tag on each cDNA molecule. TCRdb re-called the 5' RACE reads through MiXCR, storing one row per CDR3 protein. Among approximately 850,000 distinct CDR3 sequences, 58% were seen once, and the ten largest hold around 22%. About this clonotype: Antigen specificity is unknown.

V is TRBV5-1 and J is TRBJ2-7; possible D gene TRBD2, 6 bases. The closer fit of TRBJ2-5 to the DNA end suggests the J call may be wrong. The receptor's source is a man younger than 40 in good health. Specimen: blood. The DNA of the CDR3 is TGCGCCAGCAGCTGGGGGACCTCTCGGGGGGAGACCCAGTACTTC. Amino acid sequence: CASSWGTSRGETQYF.